These 18 T cell receptor beta chains were all obtained from the same sample, sequenced in a study of blood T cell repertoires in COVID-19. TCRdb's table, derived via immunoSEQ multiplex PCR, lists solely in-frame clones and lacks some. This sample carries around 240,000 clones, approximately 85% of them seen once, and the ten largest clones take around 0.97%. Sequences were obtained from peripheral blood. These receptor sequences come from a man in his forties with acute or convalescent COVID-19.

The gene calls are TRBV6-4 and TRBJ2-7, with D perhaps TRBD2 (5 bases). The germline V and J ends were trimmed by 1 base and 6 bases, with 19 bases remaining between them. This CDR3 contains 16 residues. CDR1 is MRHNA, CDR2 SNTAGT, per germline. CDR3 in amino acids: CASSDLITPPRGEQYF. The CDR3 DNA follows: TGTGCCAGCAGTGACTTGATAACCCCCCCCCGGGGCGAGCAGTACTTC.

V is TRBV5-4 and J is TRBJ2-7; 11 positions match TRBD2. The CDR3 covers 13 residues. The germline CDR1 and CDR2 sequences are SGHNT and YYREEE (reference sequence). V dropped 5 bases and J dropped 2; count of bases not matched to a gene: 0. CDR3 in DNA: TGTGCCAGCAGTAGCGGGGGGGCCTACGAGCAGTACTTC. Residues: CASSSGGAYEQYF.

This chain connects TRBV11-1 to TRBJ2-7, with TRBD2 matching 7 bases. CDR1 and CDR2 (germline): SGHAT, FQDESV (reference sequence). Unmatched junction bases numbered 7, after V lost 2 bases and J lost 0 bases. This CDR3 contains 16 residues. CDR3 bases: TGTGCCAGCAGCTTATCGGGACTACCGAGCTCCTACGAGCAGTACTTC. Amino acid sequence: CASSLSGLPSSYEQYF. Full variable domain (missing parts from reference TRBV11-1 and TRBJ2-7): EAEVAQSPRYKITEKSQAVAFWCDPISGHATLYWYRQILGQGPELLVQFQDESVVDDSQLPKDRFSAERLKGVDSTLKIQPAELGDSAMYLCASSLSGLPSSYEQYFGPGTRLTVT.

This clone has a handful of counts. J is TRBJ1-1 and V is TRBV19; D not certain. Trimming shortened V by 3 bases and J by 3 bases, and 11 bases separated the two germline ends. This CDR3 is built from 14 residues. Germline assignment: CDR1 LNHDA and CDR2 SQIVND (reference sequence). CDR3 nucleotides: TGTGCCAGTAGTATCAGACACGCCGACACTGAAGCTTTCTTT. It translates to CASSIRHADTEAFF. Full variable domain (outside the CDR3, taken from reference TRBV19 and TRBJ1-1): DGGITQSPKYLFRKEGQNVTLSCEQNLNHDAMYWYRQDPGQGLRLIYYSQIVNDFQKGDIAEGYSVSREKKESFPLTVTSAQKNPTAFYLCASSIRHADTEAFFGQGTRLTVV.

The chain has TRBV10-3 and TRBJ1-3, with 9 bases that match TRBD1. This CDR3 comprises 13 residues. The germline CDR1 and CDR2 sequences are ENHRY and SYGVKD. The V gene end was trimmed by 9 bases and the J gene end by 2 bases; junction bases not matched to a gene: 2. The CDR3 nucleotides are TGTGCCATGGGACAGGGAACTGGAAACACCATATATTTT. Translation: CAMGQGTGNTIYF.

J is TRBJ2-2 and V is TRBV7-8; no definite D call. The CDR3 extends over 13 amino acids. Germline-derived CDR1 and CDR2 are SGHVS and FQNEAQ. Deletions cut 1 base from V and 6 bases from J, with 6 bases between. The DNA of the CDR3 is TGTGCCAGCAGCTTAGATCCCTCCGGGGAGCTGTTTTTT. This encodes CASSLDPSGELFF.

The chain is built from TRBV12-5 and TRBJ2-3; unclear D gene. Trimming left V 1 base short and J 4 bases short, with 6 bases between. This CDR3 region has 13 residues. Germline CDR1 is LGHNT and CDR2 is FRNRAP. CDR3 region: CASGLGSSDTQYF. The CDR3, as DNA: TGTGCTAGTGGTTTGGGGAGTTCAGATACGCAGTATTTT.

This chain uses TRBV3-1 (or the pseudogene TRBV3-2) with TRBJ2-1; perhaps TRBD2 as D (6 bases). Trimming pared 5 bases from V and 0 bases from J, leaving 14 bases between. The CDR3 consists of 16 residues. Germline CDR1 reads LGHDT; CDR2 reads YNNKEL (reference sequence). The CDR3 loop is CASSIPRGSSYNEQFF. For the CDR3, the DNA is TGTGCCAGCAGCATTCCCCGGGGGAGCTCCTACAATGAGCAGTTCTTC.

This clone has only one observation. This chain joins TRBV27 and TRBJ2-5; the match to TRBD2 covers 9 bases. The length of the CDR3 is 17 residues. V dropped 3 bases and J dropped 1; count of bases not matched to a gene: 9. The germline V gene has CDR1 MNHEY and CDR2 SMNVEV (reference sequence). The CDR3 is CASSFLSGGITQETQYF. CDR3 bases: TGTGCCAGCAGTTTTCTAAGCGGGGGGATCACCCAAGAGACCCAGTACTTC.

This clone appeared a single time. This chain connects TRBV5-4 to TRBJ2-7; 8 bases line up with TRBD1. The CDR3 loop spans 14 amino acids. CDR1 and CDR2 from the germline V gene are SGHNT and YYREEE (reference sequence). J gave up 2 bases and V 5 bases, and 6 bases lay outside the gene matches. The CDR3 protein is CASSLDRAPYEQYF. The CDR3 DNA reads TGTGCCAGCAGTCTGGACAGGGCTCCCTACGAGCAGTACTTC.

This sequence joins TRBV14 and TRBJ2-5, with 10 bases lining up with TRBD2. CDR1 is SGHDN, CDR2 FVKESK, per germline. CDR3 length equals 15 residues. The V and J ends lost 2 bases and 6 bases, in that order; junction bases with no gene match: 6. CDR3 protein: CASSQLLAGKQTQYF. CDR3 nucleotides: TGTGCCAGCAGCCAATTACTAGCGGGGAAACAGACCCAGTACTTC.

The genes are TRBV5-6 and TRBJ2-1; 9 bases line up with TRBD2. V lost 0 bases to trimming and J lost 4 bases; unmatched junction nucleotides: 2. Per germline, CDR1 SGHDT and CDR2 YYEEEE. CDR3 length: 15 residues. For the CDR3, the DNA is TGTGCCAGCAGCTTGGCCCTAGCGGGGTACAATGAGCAGTTCTTC. This codes for CASSLALAGYNEQFF. Combining the CDR3 with reference TRBV5-6 and TRBJ2-1 gives the whole variable domain DAGVTQSPTHLIKTRGQQVTLRCSPKSGHDTVSWYQQALGQGPQFIFQYYEEEERQRGNFPDRFSGHQFPNYSSELNVNALLLGDSALYLCASSLALAGYNEQFFGPGTRLTVL.

The J gene is TRBJ2-5, the V gene TRBV11-2, with 9 bases identical to TRBD1. V gave up 4 bases and J gave up 5 bases; unmatched junction bases: 5. Germline V gives CDR1 SGHAT, CDR2 FQNNGV. The CDR3 spans 14 residues. This CDR3 is CASSSRTGVETQYF. CDR3 DNA sequence: TGTGCCAGCAGCTCCAGGACAGGGGTGGAGACCCAGTACTTC.

The rearrangement joins TRBV25-1 to TRBJ2-5; 9 nucleotides align to TRBD1. CDR1 is MGHDK and CDR2 is SYGVNS in the germline V gene. The CDR3 consists of 17 residues. V trimming: 5 bases; J trimming: 4 bases; junction bases outside the gene matches: 14. The CDR3, as DNA: TGTGCCAGCAGTAATCAGGGGGGGACAGGGCGACGAGAGACCCAGTACTTC. This translates into CASSNQGGTGRRETQYF.

This chain uses TRBV15 with TRBJ2-5; a possible D gene is TRBD2 (7 bases). Germline V gene data show CDR1 as LNHNV and CDR2 as YYDKDF (reference sequence). The CDR3 is 14 amino acids. V was clipped by 1 base and J by 5 bases, with 11 bases between them. The CDR3 bases are TGTGCCACCAGCAGAGGGACTAGGGGGGAGACCCAGTACTTC. It specifies CATSRGTRGETQYF. The variable domain in full, completed from reference TRBV15 and TRBJ2-5, reads DAMVIQNPRYQVTQFGKPVTLSCSQTLNHNVMYWYQQKSSQAPKLLFHYYDKDFNNEADTPDNFQSRRPNTSFCFLDIRSPGLGDTAMYLCATSRGTRGETQYFGPGTRLLVL.

The chain recombines TRBV2 with TRBJ1-1; D uncertain. Trimming removed 1 base at V and 1 base at J, with 7 bases between. Per germline, CDR1 SNHLY and CDR2 FYNNEI. CDR3 length: 14 amino acids. The CDR3 region has the DNA TGTGCCAGCAGTGAAGGCGTAACGAACACTGAAGCTTTCTTT. It is translated as CASSEGVTNTEAFF.

The V gene is TRBV5-4, the J gene TRBJ1-2; 7 bases line up with TRBD1. V lost 3 bases and J lost 3; bases outside the gene matches: 8. The CDR3 is made up of 15 amino acids. Germline loops: CDR1 SGHNT, CDR2 YYREEE (reference sequence). CDR3 amino acids: CASSSYRGADYGYTF. CDR3 DNA: TGTGCCAGCAGCTCATACAGGGGAGCGGACTATGGCTACACCTTC. Based on the CDR3 plus reference TRBV5-4 and TRBJ1-2, the full variable domain is ETGVTQSPTHLIKTRGQQVTLRCSSQSGHNTVSWYQQALGQGPQFIFQYYREEENGRGNFPPRFSGLQFPNYSSELNVNALELDDSALYLCASSSYRGADYGYTFGSGTRLTVV.

The chain joins TRBV5-4 to TRBJ2-2, with a weak D call TRBD2 (7 bases). There are 16 residues in the CDR3. Germline V gene data show CDR1 as SGHNT and CDR2 as YYREEE (reference sequence). The V gene lost 6 bases and the J gene lost 3 bases, with 18 bases spanning the gap. The CDR3 DNA reads TGTGCCAGCACCCAAAGGGGGGGGGCGCACACCGGGGAGCTGTTTTTT. Translated: CASTQRGGAHTGELFF.